The 22 T cell receptor beta chains below come from one sample, sequenced in a study of blood T cell repertoires in COVID-19. TCRdb keeps only in-frame clones here, not all; method: immunoSEQ multiplex PCR. The data hold approximately 33,000 clones, with nearly 90% observed a single time. Sequenced sample: peripheral blood. These receptors all stem from a man between 60 and 75 years old with COVID-19, enrolled during active disease.

The chain uses TRBV7-2 and TRBJ2-7, with TRBD2 as a possible D gene (5 bases). The CDR3 sequence is 14 residues long. Trimming removed 2 bases from V and 4 bases from J, with 12 bases in between. Per germline, CDR1 SGHTA and CDR2 FQGNSA. CDR3 amino acids: CASSLFREKYEQYF. For the CDR3, the DNA is TGTGCCAGCAGCTTATTCCGGGAAAAATACGAGCAGTACTTC.

V usage is TRBV11-3 and J usage is TRBJ2-3; D possibly corresponds to TRBD2 (5 bases). This CDR3 contains 15 residues. The germline V gene has CDR1 SGHNT and CDR2 YENEEA. The V end was cut by 4 bases, the J end by 4 bases, with 15 bases between. CDR3 nucleotide sequence: TGTGCCAGCAGCTCCGCGGAGAGAGCGGCAGATACGCAGTATTTT. This translates into CASSSAERAADTQYF.

The chain joins TRBV6-5 to TRBJ1-6; TRBD1 might be the D (5 bases). With 7 bases removed from V and 12 bases from J, the gap between germline ends came to 16 bases. Germline-derived CDR1 and CDR2 are MNHEY and SVGAGI. The CDR3 loop spans 13 amino acids. This CDR3 reads CASIPAHGGPLHF. The CDR3 nucleotides read TGTGCCAGCATTCCGGCCCACGGGGGACCCCTCCACTTT.

The V gene is TRBV3-1 (or the pseudogene TRBV3-2), the J gene TRBJ1-2; TRBD1 is a possible D gene (6 bases). V was shortened by 4 bases and J by 5 bases, with 8 bases between the two germline ends. CDR1 and CDR2 (germline): LGHDT, YNNKEL (reference sequence). This CDR3 has 12 residues. CDR3 region: CASSPGAYGYTF. The DNA for the CDR3 is TGTGCCAGCAGCCCAGGGGCGTATGGCTACACCTTC.

V is TRBV6-5 and J is TRBJ1-4; possibly TRBD1 for D (6 bases). The CDR3 consists of 13 residues. Germline CDR1 is MNHEY and CDR2 is SVGAGI. V lost 8 bases and J lost 5, with 12 bases in between. The CDR3 region is CASLDRRNEKLFF. CDR3 nucleotide sequence: TGTGCCAGCCTAGACAGGCGAAATGAAAAACTGTTTTTT.

This chain links TRBV27 with TRBJ2-1; D might be TRBD2 (6 bases). V was trimmed by 2 bases and J by 5 bases, leaving 16 bases between them. The CDR3 spans 16 residues. Germline V gives CDR1 MNHEY, CDR2 SMNVEV (reference sequence). This CDR3 is CASSLLTSGLDNEQFF. DNA for the CDR3: TGTGCCAGCAGTTTACTGACCTCGGGACTCGACAATGAGCAGTTCTTC.

The chain links TRBV6-5 to TRBJ2-2; D possibly corresponds to TRBD2 (7 bases). The CDR3 length is 14 residues. Germline CDR1 and CDR2: MNHEY and SVGAGI. Between the trimmed V and J ends, which lost 7 bases and 4 bases, there was a span of 13 bases. The CDR3 bases are TGTGCCAGCATGAAGGGGGGGGTCACCGGGGAGCTGTTTTTT. As protein: CASMKGGVTGELFF.

This chain links TRBV5-1 with TRBJ2-1, with D possibly matching TRBD1 (6 bases). The germline gives CDR1 SGHRS, CDR2 YFSETQ. V was trimmed by 5 bases and J by 6 bases, leaving 18 bases between them. The CDR3 length is 15 residues. The CDR3 region is CASRPTGTTFNEQFF. The CDR3 DNA follows: TGCGCCAGCAGGCCAACAGGGACGACTTTCAATGAGCAGTTCTTC.

The CDR3 sequence: CASSMTGVTEAFF. CDR3 sequence (DNA): TGTGCCAGCAGTATGACGGGGGTTACTGAAGCTTTCTTT. This chain joins TRBV6-2 or TRBV6-3 and TRBJ1-1; the D gene is possibly TRBD1 (5 bases). The CDR3 is 13 amino acids. Per germline, CDR1 MNHEY and CDR2 SVGEGT. Trimming took 5 bases from V and 5 from J, leaving 12 bases between them.

This chain joins TRBV12-5 and TRBJ2-3, with 7 bases aligning to TRBD2. The germline V gene encodes CDR1 LGHNT and CDR2 FRNRAP. V shed 2 bases and J 4 bases; nucleotides not matched to a gene: 3. The CDR3 is 14 amino acids. CDR3 in amino acids: CASGLSGGPDTQYF. In DNA form, the CDR3 reads TGTGCTAGTGGTTTGTCGGGAGGCCCAGATACGCAGTATTTT.

The chain couples TRBV3-1 (or the pseudogene TRBV3-2) to TRBJ1-2; D is unresolved. There are 12 residues in the CDR3. V was trimmed by 0 bases and J by 4 bases, leaving 3 bases between them. Germline V gene sequence: CDR1 LGHDT, CDR2 YNNKEL (reference sequence). The CDR3 loop is CASSQDSYGYTF. For the CDR3, the DNA is TGTGCCAGCAGCCAAGACTCCTATGGCTACACCTTC.

The chain employs TRBV7-2 and TRBJ2-1; 7 nucleotides match TRBD2. Looked up from germline, CDR1 is SGHTA and CDR2 is FQGNSA. The CDR3 sequence is 18 residues long. Trimming removed 0 bases from V and 0 bases from J; junction bases left unmatched: 8. CDR3 nucleotides: TGTGCCAGCAGCTTAGCGGGCTCGGGCGGGAGCTCCTACAATGAGCAGTTCTTC. This encodes CASSLAGSGGSSYNEQFF.

This clone was observed once. V gene TRBV10-3 combines with J gene TRBJ2-5, with TRBD2 matching 8 bases. The germline V gene encodes CDR1 ENHRY and CDR2 SYGVKD. This CDR3 region has 15 residues. The J segment lost 5 bases and the V segment lost 3 bases, leaving 8 bases of the junction unmatched. CDR3 residues: CAISETAGGGETQYF. Written as DNA, the CDR3 is TGTGCCATCAGTGAAACCGCGGGAGGAGGGGAGACCCAGTACTTC.

The chain joins TRBV6-6 to TRBJ2-5; 7 positions agree with TRBD1. After removal of 7 bases from V and 3 bases from J, the junction contained 11 bases not matched to a gene. The germline CDR1 and CDR2 sequences are MNHNY and SVGAGI (reference sequence). This CDR3 has 15 residues. For the CDR3, the DNA is TGTGCCAGCACCCTTGATTCTGGGACAGAAGAGACCCAGTACTTC. Amino acids: CASTLDSGTEETQYF.

The chain couples TRBV19 to TRBJ1-5; tentative D call: TRBD1 (5 bases). The CDR3 spans 13 residues. Germline CDR1 and CDR2: LNHDA and SQIVND (reference sequence). DNA for the CDR3: TGTGCGAGCCAGGGAGGCGGCAATCAGCCCCAGCATTTT. It translates to CASQGGGNQPQHF.

This clone came up a few times. The chain combines TRBV27 with TRBJ1-1; possibly TRBD1 for D (5 bases). Germline CDR1 is MNHEY and CDR2 is SMNVEV (reference sequence). The CDR3 spans 14 residues. Trimming took off 6 bases at V and 6 bases at J, with 17 bases between the two ends. The CDR3 nucleotides read TGTGCCAGCAGACGCGGGACCCCCGGCGCTGAAGCTTTCTTT. It yields the protein CASRRGTPGAEAFF.

This clone was seen a single time. This rearrangement joins TRBV6-2 or TRBV6-3 to TRBJ1-1; D may be TRBD1 (6 bases). The CDR3 has 17 amino acids. Germline CDR1 is MNHEY and CDR2 is SVGEGT. V was pared by 2 bases and J by 0 bases, with 16 bases between. CDR3 DNA: TGTGCCAGCAGTTACGGTCGTCTCCGGGACATGAACACTGAAGCTTTCTTT. Translating gives CASSYGRLRDMNTEAFF.

This clone qualifies as medium-sized (0.01 to 0.1%). The same CDR3 can be traced to other DNA sequences in this sample. As DNA, the CDR3 is TGTGCCAGCAGCTTTCCGGGACAGGGGAACGAGCAGTACTTC. Translating it yields CASSFPGQGNEQYF. The chain combines TRBV5-6 with TRBJ2-7, with 10 nucleotides matching TRBD1. The V gene end was trimmed by 2 bases and the J gene end by 5 bases; junction bases not matched to a gene: 4. CDR3 length: 14 amino acids. Germline loops: CDR1 SGHDT, CDR2 YYEEEE.

The rearrangement uses TRBV28 and TRBJ2-7; 8 bases agree with TRBD1. Trimming took 4 bases from V and 3 from J; bases not matched to a gene: 2. The CDR3 runs to 13 residues. Germline CDR1 and CDR2: MDHEN and SYDVKM. CDR3 amino acids: CASSWDRSYEQYF. The CDR3, as DNA: TGTGCCAGCAGTTGGGACAGGAGCTACGAGCAGTACTTC. Filled out from reference TRBV28 and TRBJ2-7, the complete variable domain reads DVKVTQSSRYLVKRTGEKVFLECVQDMDHENMFWYRQDPGLGLRLIYFSYDVKMKEKGDIPEGYSVSREKKERFSLILESASTNQTSMYLCASSWDRSYEQYFGPGTRLTVT.

This clone was observed a handful of times. This rearrangement joins TRBV9 to TRBJ2-1; perhaps TRBD2 as D (5 bases). Germline V gene data show CDR1 as SGDLS and CDR2 as YYNGEE. Trimming took 4 bases from V and 7 from J, leaving 18 bases between them. The CDR3 has 15 residues. CDR3 coding DNA: TGTGCCAGCAGCTACGCCCTCGGGGTTCTGAATGAGCAGTTCTTC. It is translated as CASSYALGVLNEQFF.

The chain combines TRBV5-1 with TRBJ2-7, with TRBD1 matching over 7 bases. Trimming removed 5 bases from V and 4 bases from J; junction bases left unmatched: 15. The germline CDR1 and CDR2 sequences are SGHRS and YFSETQ. This CDR3 has 16 residues. The CDR3 reads CASRATPGQGVYEQYF. The CDR3, as DNA: TGCGCCAGCAGAGCTACCCCCGGGCAGGGGGTTTACGAGCAGTACTTC.

The chain recombines TRBV20-1 with TRBJ2-2; D unclear. Between the trimmed V and J ends, which lost 3 bases and 0 bases, there was a span of 8 bases. The CDR3 is made up of 14 amino acids. Per the germline V gene, CDR1 is DFQATT and CDR2 is SNEGSKA (reference sequence). The CDR3 sequence is CSASRGSNTGELFF. In nucleotides, the CDR3 is TGCAGTGCTAGTCGCGGATCGAACACCGGGGAGCTGTTTTTT.